This T cell receptor beta chain derives from a study of blood T cell repertoires in COVID-19. For the study at large: Italy, Spain and the United States were the sources of the convalescent and acute COVID-19 samples. Sources were T cells, B-cell-depleted T cells, or PBMCs; the material itself was cDNA or gDNA.

Recovery meant two consecutive negative NP/OP PCR tests, professional clearance, or resolved symptoms. The V gene end was trimmed by 6 bases and the J gene end by 2 bases; junction bases not matched to a gene: 4. The length of the CDR3 is 14 residues. Germline-derived CDR1 and CDR2 are MDHEN and SYDVKM. Per the original data handling: For nucleated cells, counts were estimated from reference gene primer amplification. Some clones are missing from TCRdb's copy, which holds only in-frame ones; the method was immunoSEQ multiplex PCR. V, J and clone size derive from that table, while D and trimming were established from the DNA sequence. The table records hundreds of thousands of clones, approximately 90% of them present only once. This clone occurred once.

This sequence originates from a woman between 18 and 29 years old who had recovered from COVID-19. Sequencing was carried out using PBMCs or T cells enriched from blood (not recorded which). This chain links TRBV28 with TRBJ1-5; 7 nucleotides align to TRBD1. This chain's CDR3 is CASRGQVRNQPQHF. As DNA, the CDR3 is TGTGCCAGCAGAGGACAGGTTCGCAATCAGCCCCAGCATTTT.